The rows below give T cell receptor beta chains drawn from one sample of a study of shared clonotypes between healthy human individuals. Only in-frame clones appear in the TCRdb table, and some are missing; sequencing was by immunoSEQ multiplex PCR. Of over a million clones in the sample, over 95% were seen once. Material for sequencing was naive CD4+ T cells sorted from blood. The receptor set was obtained from a man between 25 and 39 years old in good health. The CDR3 runs from the conserved cysteine through the conserved F or W.

v_call: TRBV30
cdr3_length: 13
cdr3_aa: CAGEREGRYEQYF

v_call: TRBV7-9
cdr3_length: 15
cdr3_aa: CASRGGQDSYNEQFF

v_call: TRBV5-8
cdr3_length: 11
cdr3_aa: CASSLDYTQYF

v_call: TRBV15
cdr3_length: 18
cdr3_aa: CATSRGRGSTFSYNEQFF

v_call: TRBV2
cdr3_length: 20
cdr3_aa: CASSEAEEEGDSNLTYEQYF

v_call: TRBV5-6
cdr3_length: 11
cdr3_aa: CASSLGHEQYF

v_call: TRBV7-8
cdr3_length: 16
cdr3_aa: CASSHPDGRASNEQFF

v_call: TRBV5-1
cdr3_length: 14
cdr3_aa: CASSLKEGYNEQFF

v_call: TRBV28
cdr3_length: 12
cdr3_aa: CASRTVNTEAFF

v_call: TRBV18
cdr3_length: 14
cdr3_aa: CASSPWITNTEAFF

v_call: TRBV7-6
cdr3_length: 15
cdr3_aa: CASLRTRTLSYEQYF

v_call: TRBV5-1
cdr3_length: 18
cdr3_aa: CASSPDPGTSGLTETQYF

v_call: TRBV7-9
cdr3_length: 14
cdr3_aa: CASSFRSGDNEQFF

v_call: TRBV27
cdr3_length: 15
cdr3_aa: CASSLDRGRTDTQYF

v_call: TRBV7-9
cdr3_length: 15
cdr3_aa: CASSLRLGSYNEQFF

v_call: TRBV10-3
cdr3_length: 15
cdr3_aa: CAISEKKGRSYEQYF

v_call: TRBV7-3
cdr3_length: 17
cdr3_aa: CASSSGLAGVATGELFF

v_call: TRBV7-2
cdr3_length: 17
cdr3_aa: CASSANRVPSGANVLTF

v_call: TRBV28
cdr3_length: 11
cdr3_aa: CASRMTGGYTF

v_call: TRBV19
cdr3_length: 18
cdr3_aa: CASSTSGEMDANTGELFF

v_call: TRBV9
cdr3_length: 17
cdr3_aa: CASSVGPRTDITGELFF